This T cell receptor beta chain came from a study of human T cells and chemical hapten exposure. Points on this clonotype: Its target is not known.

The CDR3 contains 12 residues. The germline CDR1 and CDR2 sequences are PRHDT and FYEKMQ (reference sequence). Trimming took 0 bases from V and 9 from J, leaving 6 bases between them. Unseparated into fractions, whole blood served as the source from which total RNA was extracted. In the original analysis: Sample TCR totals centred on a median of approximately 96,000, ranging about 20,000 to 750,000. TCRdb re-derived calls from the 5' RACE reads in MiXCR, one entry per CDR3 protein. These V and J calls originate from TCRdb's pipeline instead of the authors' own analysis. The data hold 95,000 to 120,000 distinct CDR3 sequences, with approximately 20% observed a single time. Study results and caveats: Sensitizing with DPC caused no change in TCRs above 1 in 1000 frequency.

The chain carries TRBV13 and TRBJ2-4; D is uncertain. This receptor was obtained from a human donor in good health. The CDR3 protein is CASSLGRGIQYF. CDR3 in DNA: TGTGCCAGCAGCTTAGGGCGAGGCATTCAGTACTTC.